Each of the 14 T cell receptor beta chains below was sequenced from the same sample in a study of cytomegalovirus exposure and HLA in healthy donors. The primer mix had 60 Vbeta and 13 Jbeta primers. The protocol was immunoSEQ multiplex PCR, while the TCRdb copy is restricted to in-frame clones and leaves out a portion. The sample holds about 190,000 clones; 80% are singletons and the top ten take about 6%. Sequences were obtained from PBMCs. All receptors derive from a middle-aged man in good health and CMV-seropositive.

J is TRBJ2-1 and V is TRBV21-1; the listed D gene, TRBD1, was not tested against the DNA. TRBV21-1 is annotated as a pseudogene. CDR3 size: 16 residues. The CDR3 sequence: CASSGGRGLTYNEQFF. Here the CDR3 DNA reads TGTGCCAGCAGCGGGGGCAGGGGGCTTACCTACAATGAGCAGTTCTTC.

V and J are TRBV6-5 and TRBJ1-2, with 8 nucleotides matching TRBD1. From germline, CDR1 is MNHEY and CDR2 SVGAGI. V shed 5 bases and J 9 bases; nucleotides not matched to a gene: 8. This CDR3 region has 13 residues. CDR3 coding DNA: TGTGCCAGCAGTGATGGACAGGGAGTGAGCTACACCTTC. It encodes CASSDGQGVSYTF.

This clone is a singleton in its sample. The CDR3 region is CAWSVRDMEENTEAFF. CDR3 DNA sequence: TGTGCCTGGAGTGTACGGGATATGGAGGAGAACACTGAAGCTTTCTTT. The V gene is TRBV30, the J gene TRBJ1-1; D gene ambiguous. V was pared by 0 bases and J by 1 base, with 15 bases between. Germline V lookup: CDR1 GTSNPN, CDR2 SVGIG (reference sequence). The CDR3 extends over 16 amino acids.

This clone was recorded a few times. The CDR3 DNA reads as TGTGCCAGCAGCTTAGATGGGACTAGATATTACAATGAGCAGTTCTTC. Its protein is CASSLDGTRYYNEQFF. The chain is built from TRBV11-1 and TRBJ2-1; 8 bases align to TRBD2. CDR1 and CDR2 from the germline V gene are SGHAT and FQDESV (reference sequence). Trimming cost V 1 base and J 4 bases; bases outside gene matches: 6. The CDR3 spans 16 residues.

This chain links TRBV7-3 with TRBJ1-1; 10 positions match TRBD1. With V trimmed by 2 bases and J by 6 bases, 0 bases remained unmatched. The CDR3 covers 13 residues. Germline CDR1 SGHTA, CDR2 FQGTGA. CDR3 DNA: TGTGCCAGCAGCTTAGGGACAGGGGCTGAAGCTTTCTTT. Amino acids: CASSLGTGAEAFF.

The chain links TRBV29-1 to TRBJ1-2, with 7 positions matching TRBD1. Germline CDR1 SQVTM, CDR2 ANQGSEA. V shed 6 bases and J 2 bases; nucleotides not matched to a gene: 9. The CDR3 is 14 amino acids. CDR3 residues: CSVERTGVNYGYTF. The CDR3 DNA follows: TGCAGCGTAGAAAGGACAGGAGTGAACTATGGCTACACCTTC.

The CDR3 region has the DNA TGTGCCAGCTCACGGTGGGACACAGCCTATAATTCACCCCTCCACTTT. It codes for CASSRWDTAYNSPLHF. This rearrangement joins TRBV18 to TRBJ1-6; D might be TRBD1 (6 bases). Germline V lookup: CDR1 KGHSH, CDR2 LQKENI. V lost 4 bases to trimming and J lost 2 bases, with 12 bases between them. The CDR3 is 16 amino acids.

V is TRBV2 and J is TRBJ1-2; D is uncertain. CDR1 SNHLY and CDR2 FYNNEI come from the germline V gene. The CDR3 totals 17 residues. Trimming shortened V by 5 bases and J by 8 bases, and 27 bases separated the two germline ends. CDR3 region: CASSPPTALGGIRGYTF. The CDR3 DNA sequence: TGTGCCAGCAGTCCCCCAACGGCCCTTGGAGGGATCCGGGGCTACACCTTC.

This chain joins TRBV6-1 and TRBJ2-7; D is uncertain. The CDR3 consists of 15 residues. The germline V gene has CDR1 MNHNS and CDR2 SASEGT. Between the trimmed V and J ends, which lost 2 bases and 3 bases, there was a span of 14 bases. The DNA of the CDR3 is TGTGCCAGCAGTGAATGGTACGCGGCCCTCTACGAGCAGTACTTC. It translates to CASSEWYAALYEQYF.

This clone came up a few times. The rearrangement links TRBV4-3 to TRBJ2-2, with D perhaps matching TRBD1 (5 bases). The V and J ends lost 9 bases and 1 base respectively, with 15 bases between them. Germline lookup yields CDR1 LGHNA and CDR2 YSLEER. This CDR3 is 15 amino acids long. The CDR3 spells CASRMIGQNTGELFF. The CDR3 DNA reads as TGCGCCAGTAGGATGATCGGACAGAACACCGGGGAGCTGTTTTTT.

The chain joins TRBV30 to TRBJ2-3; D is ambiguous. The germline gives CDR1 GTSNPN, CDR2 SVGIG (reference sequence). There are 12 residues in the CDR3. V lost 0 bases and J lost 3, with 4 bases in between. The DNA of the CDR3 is TGTGCCTGGAGTGTGACTACAGATACGCAGTATTTT. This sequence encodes CAWSVTTDTQYF.

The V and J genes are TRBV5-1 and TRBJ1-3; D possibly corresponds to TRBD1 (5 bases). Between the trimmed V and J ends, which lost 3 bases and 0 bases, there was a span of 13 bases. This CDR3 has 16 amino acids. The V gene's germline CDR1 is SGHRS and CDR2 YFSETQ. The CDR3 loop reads CASSWGGKTSGNTIYF. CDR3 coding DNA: TGCGCCAGCAGCTGGGGGGGGAAAACCTCTGGAAACACCATATATTTT.

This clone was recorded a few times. CDR3 bases: TGCGCCAGCAGTCAATCCGTCAGCTCCTACGAGCAGTACTTC. Residues: CASSQSVSSYEQYF. The chain recombines TRBV23-1 with TRBJ2-7; D unresolved. TRBV23-1 is identified as an open reading frame with a role that is uncertain. This CDR3 contains 14 residues. The V gene lost 0 bases and the J gene lost 0 bases, with 6 bases spanning the gap.

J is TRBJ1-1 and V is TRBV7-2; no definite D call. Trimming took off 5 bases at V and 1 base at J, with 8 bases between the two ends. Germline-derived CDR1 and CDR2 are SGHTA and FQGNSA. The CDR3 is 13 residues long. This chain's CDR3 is CASSQMANTEAFF. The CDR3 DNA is TGTGCCAGCAGCCAAATGGCGAACACTGAAGCTTTCTTT.